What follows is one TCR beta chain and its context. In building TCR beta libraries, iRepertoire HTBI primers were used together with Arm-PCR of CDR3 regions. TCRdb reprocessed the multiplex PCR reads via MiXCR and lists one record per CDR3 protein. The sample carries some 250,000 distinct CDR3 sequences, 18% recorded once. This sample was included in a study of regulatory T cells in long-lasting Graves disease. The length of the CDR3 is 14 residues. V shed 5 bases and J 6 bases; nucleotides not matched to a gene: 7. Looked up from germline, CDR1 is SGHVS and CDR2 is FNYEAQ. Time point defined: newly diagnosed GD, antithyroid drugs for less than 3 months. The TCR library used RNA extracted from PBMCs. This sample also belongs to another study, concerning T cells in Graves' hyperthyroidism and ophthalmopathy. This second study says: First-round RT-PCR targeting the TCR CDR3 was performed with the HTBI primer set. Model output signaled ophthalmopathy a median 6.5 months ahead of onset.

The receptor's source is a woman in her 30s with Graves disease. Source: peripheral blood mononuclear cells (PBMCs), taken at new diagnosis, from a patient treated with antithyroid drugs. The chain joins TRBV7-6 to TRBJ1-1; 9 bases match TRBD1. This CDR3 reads CASSRGQGLAEAFF. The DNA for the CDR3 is TGTGCCAGCAGCCGGGGACAGGGATTAGCTGAAGCTTTCTTT.